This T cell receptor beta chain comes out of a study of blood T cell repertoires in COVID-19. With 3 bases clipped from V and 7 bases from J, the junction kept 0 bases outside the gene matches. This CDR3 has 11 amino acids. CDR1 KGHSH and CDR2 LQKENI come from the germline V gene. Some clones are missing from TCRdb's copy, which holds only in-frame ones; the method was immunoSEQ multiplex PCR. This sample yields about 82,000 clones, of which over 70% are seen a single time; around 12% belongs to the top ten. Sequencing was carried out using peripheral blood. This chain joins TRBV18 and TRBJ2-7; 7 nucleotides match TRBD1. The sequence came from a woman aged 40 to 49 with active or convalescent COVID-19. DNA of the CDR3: TGTGCCAGCTCACCGGACAGGGAGCAGTACTTC. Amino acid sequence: CASSPDREQYF.